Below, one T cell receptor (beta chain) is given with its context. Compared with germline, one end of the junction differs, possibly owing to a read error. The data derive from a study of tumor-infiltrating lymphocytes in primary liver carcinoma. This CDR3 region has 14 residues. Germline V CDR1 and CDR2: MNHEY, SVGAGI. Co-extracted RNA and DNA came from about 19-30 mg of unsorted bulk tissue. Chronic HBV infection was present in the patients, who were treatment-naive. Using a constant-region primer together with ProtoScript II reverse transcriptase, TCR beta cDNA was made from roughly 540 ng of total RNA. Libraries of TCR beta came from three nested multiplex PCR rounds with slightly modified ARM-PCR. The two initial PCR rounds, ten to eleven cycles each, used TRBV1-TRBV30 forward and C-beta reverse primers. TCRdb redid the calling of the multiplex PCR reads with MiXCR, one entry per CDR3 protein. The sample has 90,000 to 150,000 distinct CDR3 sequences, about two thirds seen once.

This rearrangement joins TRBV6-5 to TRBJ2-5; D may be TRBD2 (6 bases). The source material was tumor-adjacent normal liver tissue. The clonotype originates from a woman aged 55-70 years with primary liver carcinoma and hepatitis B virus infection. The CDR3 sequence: CASRRAQMAETQYF. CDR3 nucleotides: TGTGCCAGCCGGAGGGCGCAGATGGCGGAGACTCAGTACTTC.